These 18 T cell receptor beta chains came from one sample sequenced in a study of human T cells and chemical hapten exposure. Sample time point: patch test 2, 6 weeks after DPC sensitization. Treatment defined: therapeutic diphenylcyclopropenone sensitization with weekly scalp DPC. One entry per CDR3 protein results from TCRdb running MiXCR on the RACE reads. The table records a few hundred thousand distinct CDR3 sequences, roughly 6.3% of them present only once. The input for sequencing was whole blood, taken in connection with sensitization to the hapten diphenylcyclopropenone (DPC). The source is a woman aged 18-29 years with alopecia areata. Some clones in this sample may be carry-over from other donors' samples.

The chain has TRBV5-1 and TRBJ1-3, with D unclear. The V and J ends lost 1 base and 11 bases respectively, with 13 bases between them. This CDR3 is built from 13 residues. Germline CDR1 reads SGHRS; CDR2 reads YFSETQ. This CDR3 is CASSLWRNVPIYF. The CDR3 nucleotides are TGCGCCAGCAGCTTGTGGAGGAACGTTCCCATATATTTT.

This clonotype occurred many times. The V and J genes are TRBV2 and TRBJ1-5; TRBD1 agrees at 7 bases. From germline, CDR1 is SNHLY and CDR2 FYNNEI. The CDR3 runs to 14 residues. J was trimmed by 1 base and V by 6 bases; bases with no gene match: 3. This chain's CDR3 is CASSAGQSNQPQHF. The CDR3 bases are TGTGCCAGCAGCGCGGGACAGAGCAATCAGCCCCAGCATTTT.

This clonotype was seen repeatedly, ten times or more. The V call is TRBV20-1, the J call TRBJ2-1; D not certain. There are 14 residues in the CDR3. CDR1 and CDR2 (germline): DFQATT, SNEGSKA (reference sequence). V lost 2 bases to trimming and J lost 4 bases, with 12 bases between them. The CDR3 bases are TGCAGTGCTAGAAAGTCGGTAGAATACAATGAGCAGTTCTTC. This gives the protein CSARKSVEYNEQFF.

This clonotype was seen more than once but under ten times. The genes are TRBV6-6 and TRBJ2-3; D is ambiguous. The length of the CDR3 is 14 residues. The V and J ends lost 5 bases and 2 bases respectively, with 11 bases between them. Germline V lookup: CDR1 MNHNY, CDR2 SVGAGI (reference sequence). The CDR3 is CASSPLRLTDTQYF. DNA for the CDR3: TGTGCCAGCAGTCCATTACGACTCACAGATACGCAGTATTTT.

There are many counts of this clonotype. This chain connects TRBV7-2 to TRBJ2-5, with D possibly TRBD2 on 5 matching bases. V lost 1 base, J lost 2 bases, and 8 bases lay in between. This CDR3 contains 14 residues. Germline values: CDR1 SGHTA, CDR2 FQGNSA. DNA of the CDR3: TGTGCCAGCAGCTTAGGGACTGAGCAAGAGACCCAGTACTTC. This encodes CASSLGTEQETQYF.

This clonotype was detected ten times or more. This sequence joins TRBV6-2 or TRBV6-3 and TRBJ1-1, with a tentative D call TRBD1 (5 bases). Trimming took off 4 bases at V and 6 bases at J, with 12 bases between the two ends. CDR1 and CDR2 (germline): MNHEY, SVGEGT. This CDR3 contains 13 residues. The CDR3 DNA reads TGTGCCAGCAGTTTCTCCGTGGGGGCTGAAGCTTTCTTT. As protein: CASSFSVGAEAFF.

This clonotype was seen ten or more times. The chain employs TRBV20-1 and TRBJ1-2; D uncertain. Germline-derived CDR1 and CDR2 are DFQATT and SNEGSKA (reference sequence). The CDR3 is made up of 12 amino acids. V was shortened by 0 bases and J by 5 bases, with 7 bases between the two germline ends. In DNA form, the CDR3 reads TGCAGTGCTAGAGAAATGGGATATGGCTACACCTTC. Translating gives CSAREMGYGYTF.

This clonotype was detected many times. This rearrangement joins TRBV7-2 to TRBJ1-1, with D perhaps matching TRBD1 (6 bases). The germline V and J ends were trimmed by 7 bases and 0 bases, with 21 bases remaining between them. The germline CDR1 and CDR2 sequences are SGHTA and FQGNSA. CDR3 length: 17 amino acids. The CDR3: CASTGGAYRDMNTEAFF. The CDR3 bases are TGTGCCAGCACCGGGGGGGCCTACAGGGACATGAACACTGAAGCTTTCTTT.

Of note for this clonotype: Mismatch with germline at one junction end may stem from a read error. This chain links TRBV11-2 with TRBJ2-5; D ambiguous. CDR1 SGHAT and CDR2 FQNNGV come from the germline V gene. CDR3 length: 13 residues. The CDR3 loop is CASSLDQVAEIHF. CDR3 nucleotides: TGTGCCAGCAGCTTAGATCAGGTGGCAGAAATACACTTC.

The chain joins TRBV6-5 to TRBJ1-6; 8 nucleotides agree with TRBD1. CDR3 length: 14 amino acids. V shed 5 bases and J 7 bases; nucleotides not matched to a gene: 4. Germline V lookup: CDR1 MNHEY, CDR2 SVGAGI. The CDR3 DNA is TGTGCCAGCAGTCGGACAGGGAGAAATTCACCCCTCCACTTT. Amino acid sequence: CASSRTGRNSPLHF.

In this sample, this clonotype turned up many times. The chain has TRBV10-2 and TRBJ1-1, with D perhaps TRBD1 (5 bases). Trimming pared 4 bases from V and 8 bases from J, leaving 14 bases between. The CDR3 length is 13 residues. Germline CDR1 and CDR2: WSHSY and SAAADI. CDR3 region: CASSARDSGEAFF. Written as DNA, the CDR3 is TGCGCCAGCAGTGCCAGGGACTCGGGAGAAGCTTTCTTT.

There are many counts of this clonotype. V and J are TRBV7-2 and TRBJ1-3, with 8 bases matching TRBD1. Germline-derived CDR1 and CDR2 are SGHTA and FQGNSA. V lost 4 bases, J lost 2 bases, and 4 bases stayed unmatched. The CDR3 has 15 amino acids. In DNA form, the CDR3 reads TGTGCCAGCAGCTCCCGGACAGGGACTGGAAACACCATATATTTT. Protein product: CASSSRTGTGNTIYF.

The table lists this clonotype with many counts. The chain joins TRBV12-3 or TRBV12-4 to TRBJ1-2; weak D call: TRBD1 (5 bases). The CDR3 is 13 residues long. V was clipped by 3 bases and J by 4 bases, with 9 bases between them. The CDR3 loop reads CASSFPDSYGYTF. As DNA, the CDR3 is TGTGCCAGCAGTTTCCCCGACAGCTATGGCTACACCTTC.

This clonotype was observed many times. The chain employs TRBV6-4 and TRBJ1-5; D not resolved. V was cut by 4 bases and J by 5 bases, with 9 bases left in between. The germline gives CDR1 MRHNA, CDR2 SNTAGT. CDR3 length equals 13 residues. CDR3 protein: CASSVEEDQPQHF. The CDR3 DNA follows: TGTGCCAGCAGTGTTGAGGAAGATCAGCCCCAGCATTTT.

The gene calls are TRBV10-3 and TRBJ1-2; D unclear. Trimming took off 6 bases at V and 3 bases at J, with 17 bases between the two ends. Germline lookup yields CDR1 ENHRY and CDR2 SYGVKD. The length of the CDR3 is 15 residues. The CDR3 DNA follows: TGTGCCATCAGGGATACGCAGTGGTCACACTATGGCTACACCTTC. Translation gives CAIRDTQWSHYGYTF.

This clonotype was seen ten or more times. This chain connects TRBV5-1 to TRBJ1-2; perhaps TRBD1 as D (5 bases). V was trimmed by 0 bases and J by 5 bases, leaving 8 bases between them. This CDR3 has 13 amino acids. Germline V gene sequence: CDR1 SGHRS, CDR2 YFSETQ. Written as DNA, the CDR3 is TGCGCCAGCAGCTTGGAAGGGACGTATGGCTACACCTTC. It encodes CASSLEGTYGYTF.

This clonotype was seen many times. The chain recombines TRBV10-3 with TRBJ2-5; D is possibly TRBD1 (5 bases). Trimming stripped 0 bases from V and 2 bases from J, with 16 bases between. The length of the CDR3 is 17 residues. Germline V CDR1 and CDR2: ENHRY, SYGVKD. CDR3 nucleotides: TGTGCCATCAGTGAGTCGAGGTGGTCGACAGTACAAGAGACCCAGTACTTC. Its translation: CAISESRWSTVQETQYF.

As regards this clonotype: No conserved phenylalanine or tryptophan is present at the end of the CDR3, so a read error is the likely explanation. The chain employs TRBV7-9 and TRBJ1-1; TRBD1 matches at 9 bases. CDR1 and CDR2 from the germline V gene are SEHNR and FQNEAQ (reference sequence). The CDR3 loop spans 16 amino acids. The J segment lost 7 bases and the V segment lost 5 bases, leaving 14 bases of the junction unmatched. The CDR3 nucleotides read TGTGCCAGCAGCCGGGGACAGGGAGCTTCTGGGGGTGAAGCTTTCCTT. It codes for CASSRGQGASGGEAFL.